The sequence of this T cell receptor (beta chain) was determined in a study of T-cell reconstitution after alpha-beta-depleted transplantation in children. This clonotype was recorded many times. Its target is unknown. TCRbeta library preparation incorporated unique molecular identifiers. TCRdb fed the PCR reads into MiXCR, producing one record per CDR3 protein. The data contain fewer than 700,000 distinct CDR3 sequences, over 10% of them singletons. The germline V and J ends were trimmed by 5 bases and 1 base, with 8 bases remaining between them. The CDR3 loop spans 13 amino acids. The germline V gene has CDR1 SGHNT and CDR2 YENEEA. Study-wide results and limits: After transplant, at about two months, alpha-beta T cells were reportedly derived from several hundred expanded graft clones.

The sequence was collected from a male patient younger than 18 who had a stem cell transplant for acute myeloid leukemia, so the T cells may come from the graft donor. The chain couples TRBV11-3 to TRBJ1-1; D not certain. The material was PBMCs, mostly from graft donor cells, obtained 360 days after TCRalphabeta/CD19-depleted stem cell transplant. The CDR3 is CASSQKRNTEAFF. CDR3 bases: TGTGCCAGCAGCCAGAAGAGGAACACTGAAGCTTTCTTT.